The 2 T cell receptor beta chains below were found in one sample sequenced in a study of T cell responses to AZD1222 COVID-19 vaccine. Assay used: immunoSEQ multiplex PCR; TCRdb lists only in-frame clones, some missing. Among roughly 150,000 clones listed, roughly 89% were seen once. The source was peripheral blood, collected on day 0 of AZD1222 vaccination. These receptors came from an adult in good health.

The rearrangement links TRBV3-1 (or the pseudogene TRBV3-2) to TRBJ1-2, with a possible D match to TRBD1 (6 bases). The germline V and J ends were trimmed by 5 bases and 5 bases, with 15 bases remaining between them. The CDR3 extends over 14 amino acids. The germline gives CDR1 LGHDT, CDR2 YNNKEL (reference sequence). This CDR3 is CASSDSVTGYGYTF. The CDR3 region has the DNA TGTGCCAGCAGCGACAGCGTTACAGGGTATGGCTACACCTTC.

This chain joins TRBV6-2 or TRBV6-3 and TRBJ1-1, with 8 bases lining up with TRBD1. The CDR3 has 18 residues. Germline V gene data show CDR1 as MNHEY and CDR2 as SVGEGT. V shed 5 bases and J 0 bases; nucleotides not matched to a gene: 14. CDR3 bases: TGTGCCAGCAGTCGCATCCTCTACCAGACAGGGGTGAACACTGAAGCTTTCTTT. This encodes CASSRILYQTGVNTEAFF.